This T cell receptor (beta chain) was recorded in a study of beta chain features in type 1 diabetes. CD45RO/CCR7/CD25/CD127/CD95/CD27 separated CD4+ naive, central memory, regulatory and stem cell-like memory cells by sorting. Purity exceeding 98% was reached by all sorted populations. V was pared by 0 bases and J by 10 bases, with 7 bases between. The germline CDR1 and CDR2 sequences are MGHRA and YSYEKL. This CDR3 is built from 12 residues. Of note for this clone: Its matching antigen is unknown.

The isolated RNA, all of it, was reverse transcribed, so expressed TCRB transcripts were what got sequenced. Using immunoSEQ multiplex PCR, the repertoire was profiled, and TCRdb retains in-frame clones only, with some absent. The data hold 500,000 to 850,000 clones, with around an eighth observed a single time. Notes on the study in general: Type 1 diabetes patients had TCRB CDR3s that were shorter (moderately but significantly so) in all four CD4+ subsets.

The sequence was collected from a man between 18 and 29 years old with type 1 diabetes. Specimen: naive CD4+ T cells from blood. The chain uses TRBV4-1 and TRBJ2-1; D call uncertain. CDR3 in amino acids: CASSQDTHEQFF. As DNA, the CDR3 is TGCGCCAGCAGCCAAGATACCCACGAGCAGTTCTTC.